This is a list of T cell receptor beta chains from one sample in a study of T cells of healthy individuals. MiXCR, applied by TCRdb to the 5' RACE reads, yields one record per CDR3 protein. The sample has about 60,000 distinct CDR3 sequences; around 15% are singletons. The receptors originated from a human donor in good health. The CDR3 runs from the conserved cysteine through the conserved F or W. Fields, in order: D gene, clone size, V gene, J gene, CDR3 DNA, CDR3 protein. D genes are given only for firm matches. Clone size is not always given. Where it is, it says once, few, many or a class for expanded clones.

D: TRBD2
size: few
V: TRBV10-3
J: TRBJ2-4
DNA: TGTGCCTCGGGGGGGTTTCTTAAAAACATTCAGTACTTC
CDR3: CASGGFLKNIQYF

D: -
size: few
V: TRBV4-3
J: TRBJ1-1
DNA: TGCGCCAGCAGCCAAGGGGCCCTCTTGGCGGGGGCCAGCACTGAAGCTTTCTTT
CDR3: CASSQGALLAGASTEAFF

D: -
size: once
V: TRBV28
J: TRBJ2-7
DNA: TGTGCCAGCACATCCGCCCCCTACGAGCAGTACTTC
CDR3: CASTSAPYEQYF

D: -
size: many
V: TRBV2
J: TRBJ1-4
DNA: TGTGCCAGCAGGGGAAGGACGGGAACTAATGAAAAACTGTTTTTT
CDR3: CASRGRTGTNEKLFF

D: -
size: -
V: TRBV12-3/TRBV12-4
J: TRBJ1-5
DNA: TGTGCCAGCAGCTCGGGGGTCAATCAGCCCCAGCATTTT
CDR3: CASSSGVNQPQHF

D: -
size: -
V: TRBV12-3/TRBV12-4
J: TRBJ2-7
DNA: TGTGCCAGCAGTGATGGGGGCCTCCCGGCCTTC
CDR3: CASSDGGLPAF

D: TRBD2
size: -
V: TRBV5-6
J: TRBJ2-2
DNA: TGTGCCAGCAGCCAGAACAGGGAAGTGACTAGCGGGAGGCTCACCGGGGAGCTGTTTTTT
CDR3: CASSQNREVTSGRLTGELFF

D: -
size: many
V: TRBV9
J: TRBJ2-7
DNA: TGTGCCAGCAGCCCCCCCTGGGGCACCATCTACGAGCAGTACTTC
CDR3: CASSPPWGTIYEQYF

D: TRBD2
size: -
V: TRBV20-1
J: TRBJ2-1
DNA: TGCAGTGCTAGAGGTCGGCTAGCGGGAACGGAGGGGCAGTTCTTC
CDR3: CSARGRLAGTEGQFF

D: TRBD2
size: few
V: TRBV18
J: TRBJ2-5
DNA: TGTGCCAGCTCACCGGCTAGCGGGAGAGAGACCCAGTACTTC
CDR3: CASSPASGRETQYF

D: -
size: -
V: TRBV7-2
J: TRBJ1-5
DNA: TGTGCCAGCAGCTTAGCGGGTCAGCCCCAGCATTTT
CDR3: CASSLAGQPQHF

D: -
size: few
V: TRBV29-1
J: TRBJ1-5
DNA: TGCAGCCCCCCCTTGACAGTGACCAATCAGCCCCAGCATTTT
CDR3: CSPPLTVTNQPQHF

D: TRBD2
size: -
V: TRBV7-6
J: TRBJ2-3
DNA: TGTGCCAGCAGCCGGTTCAGGACTAGCGGGAGGGCCCTCACAGATACGCAGTATTTT
CDR3: CASSRFRTSGRALTDTQYF

D: TRBD1
size: many
V: TRBV4-3
J: TRBJ1-4
DNA: TGCGCCAGCAGCCAAGATAAGGGGGCGACTAATGAAAAACTGTTTTTT
CDR3: CASSQDKGATNEKLFF

D: -
size: once
V: TRBV7-9
J: TRBJ1-1
DNA: TGTGCCAGCAGACATGGGGGCACTGAAGCTTTCTTT
CDR3: CASRHGGTEAFF

D: TRBD1
size: -
V: TRBV5-1
J: TRBJ2-5
DNA: TGCGCCAGCAGCTCAATTGGACAGGGCGGCGAGACCCAGTACTTC
CDR3: CASSSIGQGGETQYF

D: -
size: once
V: TRBV6-2/TRBV6-3
J: TRBJ1-2
DNA: TGTGCCAGCACTCCCGGTGGCTATGGCTACACCTTC
CDR3: CASTPGGYGYTF

D: -
size: many
V: TRBV15
J: TRBJ2-7
DNA: TGTGCCACCAGCAGAGATCGTAGGACATTATCCTACGAGCAGTACTTC
CDR3: CATSRDRRTLSYEQYF

D: TRBD2
size: many
V: TRBV20-1
J: TRBJ2-7
DNA: TGCAGTGCTGCCCGTAGCGGGGGGGCCTACGAGCAGTACTTC
CDR3: CSAARSGGAYEQYF

D: -
size: -
V: TRBV5-4
J: TRBJ2-1
DNA: TGTGCCAGCGGGGTCAGCTACAATGAGCAGTTCTTC
CDR3: CASGVSYNEQFF

D: -
size: -
V: TRBV12-3/TRBV12-4
J: TRBJ2-2
DNA: TGTGCCAGCAGTTCCCCTTCAGTCGGGGTCGCGTTTGGCGGGGAGCTGTTTTTT
CDR3: CASSSPSVGVAFGGELFF

D: -
size: many
V: TRBV7-2
J: TRBJ2-1
DNA: TGTGCCAGCAGCTGGACTTTTGGGACTTACAATGAGCAGTTCTTC
CDR3: CASSWTFGTYNEQFF

D: TRBD1
size: -
V: TRBV20-1
J: TRBJ2-5
DNA: TGCAGTGCCAACGACAGGGTGGAGACCCAGTACTTC
CDR3: CSANDRVETQYF

D: -
size: few
V: TRBV10-2
J: TRBJ2-3
DNA: TGCGCCAGCAGTTTAATAGCGGTTAGCACAGATACGCAGTATTTT
CDR3: CASSLIAVSTDTQYF

D: TRBD2
size: -
V: TRBV7-9
J: TRBJ2-5
DNA: TGTGCCAGCAGCCCCTGGACTAGCGGGGGGCTCCAAGAGACCCAGTACTTC
CDR3: CASSPWTSGGLQETQYF

D: TRBD1
size: few
V: TRBV7-9
J: TRBJ2-2
DNA: TGTGCCAGCAGCTTAGCCGGGACAGGGGTTCCCGGGGAGCTGTTTTTT
CDR3: CASSLAGTGVPGELFF

D: -
size: few
V: TRBV19
J: TRBJ2-5
DNA: TGTGCCAGTAGTATCGTGGCTAGCAGTGAGTCCCAGTACTTC
CDR3: CASSIVASSESQYF

D: TRBD1
size: -
V: TRBV30
J: TRBJ2-3
DNA: TGTGCCTGGAACGGGCCCGGGACAGGGCTCACAGATACGCAGTATTTT
CDR3: CAWNGPGTGLTDTQYF

D: -
size: -
V: TRBV6-5
J: TRBJ1-1
DNA: TGTGCCAGCAGTTACTCGAGGGGAGCTGAAGCTTTCTTT
CDR3: CASSYSRGAEAFF

D: TRBD1
size: many
V: TRBV20-1
J: TRBJ1-1
DNA: TGCAGTGCTACGACAGGGTTGAACACTGAAGCTTTCTTT
CDR3: CSATTGLNTEAFF

D: -
size: many
V: TRBV5-4
J: TRBJ1-1
DNA: TGTGCCAGCAGCTCCGGTCCGAAAACCGGGAACACTGAAGCTTTCTTT
CDR3: CASSSGPKTGNTEAFF

D: TRBD2
size: many
V: TRBV9
J: TRBJ2-5
DNA: TGTGCCAGCAGCGTAGGGCTAGCGGGCTTCCAAGAGACCCAGTACTTC
CDR3: CASSVGLAGFQETQYF

D: TRBD2
size: -
V: TRBV2
J: TRBJ2-1
DNA: TGTATAAGCGGGGGTACTAATGAGCAGTTCTTC
CDR3: CISGGTNEQFF

D: -
size: -
V: TRBV29-1
J: TRBJ2-3
DNA: TGCAGCGTTGAAGAAGTAGCAGATACGCAGTATTTT
CDR3: CSVEEVADTQYF

D: -
size: few
V: TRBV20-1
J: TRBJ2-1
DNA: TGCAGTGCGGAACCAGGGGCCTCCTACAATGAGCAGTTCTTC
CDR3: CSAEPGASYNEQFF

D: -
size: medium-sized
V: TRBV20-1
J: TRBJ2-4
DNA: TGCAGTGCTAAAACCGGGGTTCCTTTAGCCAAAAACATTCAGTACTTC
CDR3: CSAKTGVPLAKNIQYF

D: -
size: -
V: TRBV28
J: TRBJ2-2
DNA: TGTGCCAGCAGCCCCGGAGTTGCGCCGAACACCGGGGAGCTGTTTTTT
CDR3: CASSPGVAPNTGELFF

D: TRBD1
size: -
V: TRBV6-6
J: TRBJ1-1
DNA: TGTGCCAGCAGCCGACAGGGACAAGCTTTCTTT
CDR3: CASSRQGQAFF

D: TRBD1
size: -
V: TRBV19
J: TRBJ2-1
DNA: TGTGCCAGTAGTACCAGGCACCGGGACAGGGGGCATGAGCAGTTCTTC
CDR3: CASSTRHRDRGHEQFF

D: -
size: -
V: TRBV25-1
J: TRBJ2-1
DNA: TGTGCCAGCAGTGAATGGGCGAGAGGGAGTGAGCAGTTCTTC
CDR3: CASSEWARGSEQFF